A single TCR beta chain is shown here with its context. CDR3 length equals 16 residues. Trimming took 1 base from V and 2 from J, leaving 14 bases between them. Germline CDR1 and CDR2: MNHNS and SASEGT. Under the authors' procedure: Scientists estimated how many nucleated cells there were by amplifying reference gene primers. The assay was immunoSEQ multiplex PCR, and TCRdb's table has in-frame clones only and misses some. Clone size and V and J calls were adopted from that table, with D and trimming inferred from the DNA. The table has some 64,000 clones, more than 70% seen once. These data belong to a study of blood T cell repertoires in COVID-19. At the level of the study: Some COVID-19 samples were acute and others convalescent; all came from the United States, Italy and Spain.

The sequence came from a man between 60 and 70 years old with COVID-19, enrolled during active disease. The chain has TRBV6-1 and TRBJ1-2; D call uncertain. The sample was peripheral blood. This chain's CDR3 is CASSEVLRLFNYGYTF. As DNA, the CDR3 is TGTGCCAGCAGTGAAGTACTCAGGCTCTTCAACTATGGCTACACCTTC.